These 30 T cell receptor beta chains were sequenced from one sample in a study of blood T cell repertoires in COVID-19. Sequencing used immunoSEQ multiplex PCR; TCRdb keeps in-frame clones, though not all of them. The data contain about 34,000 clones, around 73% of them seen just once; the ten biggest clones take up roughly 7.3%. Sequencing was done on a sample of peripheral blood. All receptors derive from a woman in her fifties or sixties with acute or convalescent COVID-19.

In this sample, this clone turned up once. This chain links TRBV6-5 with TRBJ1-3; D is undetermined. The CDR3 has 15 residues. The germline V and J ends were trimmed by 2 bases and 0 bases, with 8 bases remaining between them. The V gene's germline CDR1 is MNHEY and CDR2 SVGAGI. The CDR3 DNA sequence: TGTGCCAGCAGTTACCCCGCCGGCTCTGGAAACACCATATATTTT. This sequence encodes CASSYPAGSGNTIYF.

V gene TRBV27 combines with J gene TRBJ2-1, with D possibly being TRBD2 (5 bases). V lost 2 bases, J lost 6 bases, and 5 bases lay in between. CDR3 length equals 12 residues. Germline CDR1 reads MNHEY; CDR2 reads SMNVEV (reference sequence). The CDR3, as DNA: TGTGCCAGCAGTTTAACTAGCAATGAGCAGTTCTTC. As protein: CASSLTSNEQFF.

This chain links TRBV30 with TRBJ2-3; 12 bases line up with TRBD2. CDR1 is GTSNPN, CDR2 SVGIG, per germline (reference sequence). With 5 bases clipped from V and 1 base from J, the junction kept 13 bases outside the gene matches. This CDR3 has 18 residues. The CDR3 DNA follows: TGTGCCTGGGGGACGGCTAGCGGGGGGGCCTTCGGCACAGATACGCAGTATTTT. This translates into CAWGTASGGAFGTDTQYF.

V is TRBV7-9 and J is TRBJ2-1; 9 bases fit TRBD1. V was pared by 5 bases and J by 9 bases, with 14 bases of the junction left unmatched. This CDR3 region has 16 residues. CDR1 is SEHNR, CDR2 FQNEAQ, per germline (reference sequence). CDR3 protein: CASSRQQGADSVEQFF. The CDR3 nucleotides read TGTGCCAGCAGCCGCCAACAGGGGGCGGATTCTGTTGAGCAGTTCTTC.

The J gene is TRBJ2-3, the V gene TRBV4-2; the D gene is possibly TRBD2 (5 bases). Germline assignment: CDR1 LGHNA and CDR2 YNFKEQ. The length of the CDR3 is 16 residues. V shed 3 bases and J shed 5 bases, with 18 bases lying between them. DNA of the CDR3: TGTGCCAGCAGCCAGGGATCGGGTACTCGGGGAGATACGCAGTATTTT. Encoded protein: CASSQGSGTRGDTQYF.

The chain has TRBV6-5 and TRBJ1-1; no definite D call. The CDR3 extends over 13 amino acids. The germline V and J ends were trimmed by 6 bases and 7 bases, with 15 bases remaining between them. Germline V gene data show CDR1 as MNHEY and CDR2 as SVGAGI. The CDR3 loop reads CASRRQEEFEAFF. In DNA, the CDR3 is TGTGCCAGCAGACGCCAAGAGGAGTTTGAAGCTTTCTTT.

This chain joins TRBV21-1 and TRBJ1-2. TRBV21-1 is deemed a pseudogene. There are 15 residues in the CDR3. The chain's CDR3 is CASSIPPGINYGYTF. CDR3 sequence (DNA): TGTGCCAGCAGCATTCCCCCGGGGATTAACTATGGCTACACCTTC.

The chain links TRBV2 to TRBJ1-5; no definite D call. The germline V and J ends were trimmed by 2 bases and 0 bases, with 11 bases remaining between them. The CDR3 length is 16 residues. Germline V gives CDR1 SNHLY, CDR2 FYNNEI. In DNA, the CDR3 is TGTGCCAGCAGTGAAAAGTCGTTCTATAGCAATCAGCCCCAGCATTTT. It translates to CASSEKSFYSNQPQHF.

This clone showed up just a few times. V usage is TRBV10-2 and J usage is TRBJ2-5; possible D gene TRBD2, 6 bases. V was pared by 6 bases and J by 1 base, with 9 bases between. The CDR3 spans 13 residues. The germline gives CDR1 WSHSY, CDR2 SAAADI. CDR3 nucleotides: TGCGCCAGCAGGGGACTGGCCCAAGAGACCCAGTACTTC. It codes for CASRGLAQETQYF.

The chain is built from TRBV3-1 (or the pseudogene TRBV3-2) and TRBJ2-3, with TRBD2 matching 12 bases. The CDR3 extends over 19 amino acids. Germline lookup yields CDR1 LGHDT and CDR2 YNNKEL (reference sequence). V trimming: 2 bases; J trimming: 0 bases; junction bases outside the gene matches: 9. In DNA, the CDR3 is TGTGCCAGCAGCCAAAGGCTCTCTAGCGGGGGGGCTAGCACAGATACGCAGTATTTT. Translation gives CASSQRLSSGGASTDTQYF.

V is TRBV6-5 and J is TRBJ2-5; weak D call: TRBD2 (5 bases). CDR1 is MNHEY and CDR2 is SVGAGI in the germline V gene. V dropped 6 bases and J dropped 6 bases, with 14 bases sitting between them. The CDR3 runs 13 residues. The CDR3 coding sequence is TGTGCCAGCAGGGAGGACCCCCGGAAGACCCAGTACTTC. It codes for CASREDPRKTQYF.

This chain's CDR3 is CASSLGQVNTEAFF. CDR3 in DNA: TGTGCCAGCAGCTTAGGACAGGTGAACACTGAAGCTTTCTTT. The genes are TRBV7-8 and TRBJ1-1, with D tentatively TRBD1 (6 bases). The CDR3 runs 14 residues. The V gene's germline CDR1 is SGHVS and CDR2 FQNEAQ. Trimming stripped 1 base from V and 0 bases from J, with 6 bases between.

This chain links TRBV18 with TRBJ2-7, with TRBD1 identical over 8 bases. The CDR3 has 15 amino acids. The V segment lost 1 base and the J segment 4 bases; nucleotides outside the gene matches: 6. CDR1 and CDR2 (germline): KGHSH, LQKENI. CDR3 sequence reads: CASSPQGQAAYEQYF. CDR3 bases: TGTGCCAGCTCACCACAGGGACAGGCCGCTTACGAGCAGTACTTC.

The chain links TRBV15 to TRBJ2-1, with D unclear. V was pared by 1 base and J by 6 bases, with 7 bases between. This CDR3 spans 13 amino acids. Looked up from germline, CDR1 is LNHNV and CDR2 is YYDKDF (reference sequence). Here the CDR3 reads CATSRVRGNEQFF. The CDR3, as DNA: TGTGCCACCAGCAGAGTCAGAGGCAATGAGCAGTTCTTC. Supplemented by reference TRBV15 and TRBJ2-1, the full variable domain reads DAMVIQNPRYQVTQFGKPVTLSCSQTLNHNVMYWYQQKSSQAPKLLFHYYDKDFNNEADTPDNFQSRRPNTSFCFLDIRSPGLGDTAMYLCATSRVRGNEQFFGPGTRLTVL.

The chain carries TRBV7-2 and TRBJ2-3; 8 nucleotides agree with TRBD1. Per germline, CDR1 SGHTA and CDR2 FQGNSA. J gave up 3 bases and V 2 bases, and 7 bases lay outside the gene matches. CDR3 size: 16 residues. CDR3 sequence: CASSLIPGGITDTQYF. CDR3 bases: TGTGCCAGCAGCTTAATTCCAGGGGGCATAACAGATACGCAGTATTTT.

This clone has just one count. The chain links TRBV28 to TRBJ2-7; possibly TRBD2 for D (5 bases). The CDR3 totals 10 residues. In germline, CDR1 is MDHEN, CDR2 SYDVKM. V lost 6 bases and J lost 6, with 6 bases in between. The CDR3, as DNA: TGTGCCAGCAGCCGGGGCGAGCAGTACTTC. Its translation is CASSRGEQYF.

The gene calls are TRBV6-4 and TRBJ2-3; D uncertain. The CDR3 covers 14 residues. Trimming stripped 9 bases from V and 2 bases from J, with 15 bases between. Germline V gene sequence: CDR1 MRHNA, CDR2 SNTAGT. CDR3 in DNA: TGTGCCAGTAGCCGGCCCCCCATCACAGATACGCAGTATTTT. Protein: CASSRPPITDTQYF.

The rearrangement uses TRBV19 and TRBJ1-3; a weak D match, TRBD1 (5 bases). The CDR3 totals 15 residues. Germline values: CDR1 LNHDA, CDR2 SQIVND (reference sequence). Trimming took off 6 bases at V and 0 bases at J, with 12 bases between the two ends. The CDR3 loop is CASSVTGDSGNTIYF. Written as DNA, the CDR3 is TGTGCCAGTAGCGTTACAGGCGACTCTGGAAACACCATATATTTT. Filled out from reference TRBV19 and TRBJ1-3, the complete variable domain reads DGGITQSPKYLFRKEGQNVTLSCEQNLNHDAMYWYRQDPGQGLRLIYYSQIVNDFQKGDIAEGYSVSREKKESFPLTVTSAQKNPTAFYLCASSVTGDSGNTIYFGEGSWLTVV.

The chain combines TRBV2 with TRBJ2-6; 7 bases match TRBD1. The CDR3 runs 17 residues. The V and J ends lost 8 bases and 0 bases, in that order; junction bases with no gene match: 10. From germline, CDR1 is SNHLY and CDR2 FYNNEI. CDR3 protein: CASSRTGLSSGANVLTF. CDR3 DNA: TGTGCCAGCTCCCGGACAGGCCTTAGCTCTGGGGCCAACGTCCTGACTTTC. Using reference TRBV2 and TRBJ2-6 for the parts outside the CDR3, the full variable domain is EPEVTQTPSHQVTQMGQEVILRCVPISNHLYFYWYRQILGQKVEFLVSFYNNEISEKSEIFDDQFSVERPDGSNFTLKIRSTKLEDSAMYFCASSRTGLSSGANVLTFGAGSRLTVL.

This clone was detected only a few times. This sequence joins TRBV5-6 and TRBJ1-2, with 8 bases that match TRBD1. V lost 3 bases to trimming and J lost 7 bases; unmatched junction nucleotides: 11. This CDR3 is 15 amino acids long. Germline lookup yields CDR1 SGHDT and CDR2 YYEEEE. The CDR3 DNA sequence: TGTGCCAGCAGCTGGGATACAGGGGGGTCGGGTGGCTACACCTTC. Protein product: CASSWDTGGSGGYTF.

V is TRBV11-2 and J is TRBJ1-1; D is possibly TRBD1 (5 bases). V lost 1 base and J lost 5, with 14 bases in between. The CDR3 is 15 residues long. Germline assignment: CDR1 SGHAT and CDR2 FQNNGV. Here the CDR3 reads CASSLVPGRDTEAFF. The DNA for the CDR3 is TGTGCCAGCAGCTTAGTTCCGGGGCGGGATACTGAAGCTTTCTTT. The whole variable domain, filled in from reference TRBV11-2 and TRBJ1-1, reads EAGVAQSPRYKIIEKRQSVAFWCNPISGHATLYWYQQILGQGPKLLIQFQNNGVVDDSQLPKDRFSAERLKGVDSTLKIQPAKLEDSAVYLCASSLVPGRDTEAFFGQGTRLTVV.

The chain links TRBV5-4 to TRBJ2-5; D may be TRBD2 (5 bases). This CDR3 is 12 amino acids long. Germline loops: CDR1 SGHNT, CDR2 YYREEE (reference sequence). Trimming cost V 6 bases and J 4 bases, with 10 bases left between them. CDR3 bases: TGTGCCAGCAAGGGAGTCGGAGAGACCCAGTACTTC. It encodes CASKGVGETQYF. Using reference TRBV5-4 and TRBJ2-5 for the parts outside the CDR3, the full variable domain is ETGVTQSPTHLIKTRGQQVTLRCSSQSGHNTVSWYQQALGQGPQFIFQYYREEENGRGNFPPRFSGLQFPNYSSELNVNALELDDSALYLCASKGVGETQYFGPGTRLLVL.

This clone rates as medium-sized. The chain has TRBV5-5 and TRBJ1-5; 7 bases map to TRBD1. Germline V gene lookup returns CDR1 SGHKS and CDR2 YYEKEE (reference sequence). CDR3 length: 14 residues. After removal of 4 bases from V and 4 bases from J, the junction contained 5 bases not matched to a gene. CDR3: CASSTQGLNQPQHF. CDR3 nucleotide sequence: TGTGCCAGCAGCACACAGGGGTTGAATCAGCCCCAGCATTTT.

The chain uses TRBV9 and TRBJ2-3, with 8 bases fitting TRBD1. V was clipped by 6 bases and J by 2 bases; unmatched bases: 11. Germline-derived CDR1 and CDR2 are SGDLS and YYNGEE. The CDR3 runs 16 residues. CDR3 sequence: CASNPGTGLYTDTQYF. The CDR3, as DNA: TGTGCCAGCAACCCGGGGACAGGCTTATACACAGATACGCAGTATTTT.

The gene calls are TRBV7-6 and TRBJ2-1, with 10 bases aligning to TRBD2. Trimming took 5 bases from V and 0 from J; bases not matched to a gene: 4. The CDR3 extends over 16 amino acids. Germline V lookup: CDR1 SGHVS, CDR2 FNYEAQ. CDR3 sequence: CASSPSSGGSYNEQFF. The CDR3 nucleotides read TGTGCCAGCAGCCCGTCTAGCGGGGGCTCCTACAATGAGCAGTTCTTC.

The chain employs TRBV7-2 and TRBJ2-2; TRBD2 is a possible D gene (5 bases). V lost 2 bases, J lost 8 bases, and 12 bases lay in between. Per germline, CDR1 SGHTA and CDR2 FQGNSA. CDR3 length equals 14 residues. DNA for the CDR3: TGTGCCAGCAGCTTAATCGGGGTAGGAGGGGAGCTGTTTTTT. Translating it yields CASSLIGVGGELFF.

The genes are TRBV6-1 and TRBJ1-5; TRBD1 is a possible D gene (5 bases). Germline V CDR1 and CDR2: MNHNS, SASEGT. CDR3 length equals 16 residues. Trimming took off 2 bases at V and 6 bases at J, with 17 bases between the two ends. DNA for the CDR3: TGTGCCAGCAGTGAAAGCCCCGGGGGGGGATTTCAGCCCCAGCATTTT. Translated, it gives CASSESPGGGFQPQHF.

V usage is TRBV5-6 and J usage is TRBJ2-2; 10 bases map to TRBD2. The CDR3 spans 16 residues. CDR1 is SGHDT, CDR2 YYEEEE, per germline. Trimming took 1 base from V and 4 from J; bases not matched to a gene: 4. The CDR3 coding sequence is TGTGCCAGCAGCTTGTGGAGCGGGGGGGCCACCGGGGAGCTGTTTTTT. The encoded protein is CASSLWSGGATGELFF.

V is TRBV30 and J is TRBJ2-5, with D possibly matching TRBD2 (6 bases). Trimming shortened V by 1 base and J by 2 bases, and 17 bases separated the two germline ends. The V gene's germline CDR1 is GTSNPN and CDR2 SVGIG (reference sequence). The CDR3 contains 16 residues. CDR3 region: CAWSEYSLATQETQYF. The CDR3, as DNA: TGTGCCTGGAGTGAGTATTCCCTAGCGACACAAGAGACCCAGTACTTC.

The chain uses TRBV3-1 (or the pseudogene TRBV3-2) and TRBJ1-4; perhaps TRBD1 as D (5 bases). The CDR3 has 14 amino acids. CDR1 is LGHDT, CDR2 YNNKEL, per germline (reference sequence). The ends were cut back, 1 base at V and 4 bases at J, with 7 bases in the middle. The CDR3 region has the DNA TGTGCCAGCAGCCAAGCGGGGGGTAATGAAAAACTGTTTTTT. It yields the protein CASSQAGGNEKLFF.